This T cell receptor (beta chain) appears in the sequencing data of a study of T-cell memory formation after mild COVID-19. This CDR3 comprises 16 residues. V shed 3 bases and J 0 bases; nucleotides not matched to a gene: 3. With regard to this clonotype: What it recognizes is unknown.

TCR alpha and TCR beta cDNA libraries carrying sample barcodes and UMIs were produced by 5'RACE using constant-segment primers. TCRdb passed the 5' RACE reads through MiXCR, listing each CDR3 protein once. The sample has hundreds of thousands of distinct CDR3 sequences, around 24% seen once. Study results and caveats: Among CD4+ contracting clones, most were CM and EM, and CD8+ ones EMRA.

The sequencing sample was made of PBMCs or a T cell subset sorted from them (not recorded which). The sequence derives from an adult woman who had mild COVID-19 (a few samples of this study predate the infection). Cell type and time point are not known. The chain carries TRBV12-3 or TRBV12-4 and TRBJ2-3; TRBD2 matches at 10 bases. The CDR3 loop is CASSFGLAASTDTQYF. CDR3 DNA: TGTGCCAGCAGTTTTGGACTAGCGGCTAGCACAGATACGCAGTATTTT.